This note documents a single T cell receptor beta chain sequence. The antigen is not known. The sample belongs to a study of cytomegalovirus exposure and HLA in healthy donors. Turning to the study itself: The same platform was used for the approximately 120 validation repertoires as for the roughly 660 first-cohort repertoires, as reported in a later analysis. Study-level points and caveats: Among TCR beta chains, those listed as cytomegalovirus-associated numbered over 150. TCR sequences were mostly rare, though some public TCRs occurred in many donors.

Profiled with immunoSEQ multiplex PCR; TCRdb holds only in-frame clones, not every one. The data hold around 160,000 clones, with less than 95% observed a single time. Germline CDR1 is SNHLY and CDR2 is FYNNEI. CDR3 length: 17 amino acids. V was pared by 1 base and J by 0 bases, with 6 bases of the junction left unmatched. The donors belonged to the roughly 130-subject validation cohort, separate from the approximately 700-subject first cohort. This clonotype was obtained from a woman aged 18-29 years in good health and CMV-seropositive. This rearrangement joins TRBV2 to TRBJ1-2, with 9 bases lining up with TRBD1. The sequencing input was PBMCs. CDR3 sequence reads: CASSEDTGGASNYGYTF. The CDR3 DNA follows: TGTGCCAGCAGTGAAGATACAGGGGGCGCCTCTAACTATGGCTACACCTTC.